This TCR beta chain stems from a study of blood T cells in healthy people across ages. All donors came from Russia, were Caucasian and healthy, and spanned ages about 6 to 100. V was cut by 2 bases and J by 0 bases, with 7 bases left in between. Per the germline V gene, CDR1 is KGHSH and CDR2 is LQKENI. The CDR3 contains 14 residues. Alongside a J-beta primer mix, a sample-barcoded 5' primer served in a second PCR lasting roughly 7 to 12 cycles. Every single cDNA molecule received a tag from a template-switch adaptor with 12 random nucleotides. TCRdb independently ran MiXCR on the 5' RACE reads; one entry per CDR3 protein. In the table there are roughly 1,700,000 distinct CDR3 sequences, 28% of which are singletons.

This chain connects TRBV18 to TRBJ2-5, with D perhaps TRBD1 (5 bases). The specimen was blood. This sequence originates from a woman aged 25 to 39 in good health. The CDR3 reads CASSPAGYQETQYF. The CDR3 nucleotides are TGTGCCAGCTCACCAGCAGGGTACCAAGAGACCCAGTACTTC.